This T cell receptor beta chain stems from a study of blood T cell repertoires in COVID-19. At the level of the study: Specimens from acute and convalescent COVID-19 originated in the United States, Italy and Spain.

This clone occurred once. This CDR3 region has 16 residues. After removal of 1 base from V and 5 bases from J, the junction contained 8 bases not matched to a gene. From germline, CDR1 is LGHNA and CDR2 YSLEER. TCRdb's copy holds only in-frame clones and misses some; the assay was immunoSEQ multiplex PCR. Of around 97,000 clones in the sample, around 90% were seen once. The source of this sequence is a human donor in a cohort sampled during active COVID-19. Sample: peripheral blood. The V gene is TRBV4-3, the J gene TRBJ2-1; 7 bases agree with TRBD1. The CDR3 sequence: CASSQATGVGHNEQFF. The CDR3 region has the DNA TGCGCCAGCAGCCAAGCTACAGGGGTCGGACACAATGAGCAGTTCTTC.